These 9 T cell receptor beta chains came from one sample sequenced in a study of control samples from healthy donors and cancer patients. Sequencing used immunoSEQ multiplex PCR; TCRdb keeps in-frame clones, though not all of them. Here the sample spans around 80,000 clones, roughly 89% being singletons. The sample taken for sequencing was blood. Receptor source: a middle-aged man in good health.

V and J are TRBV5-4 and TRBJ1-1; D call uncertain. Trimming stripped 0 bases from V and 1 base from J, with 7 bases between. This CDR3 has 14 amino acids. Looked up from germline, CDR1 is SGHNT and CDR2 is YYREEE (reference sequence). For the CDR3, the DNA is TGTGCCAGCAGCTTGGCGGCGGGGAACACTGAAGCTTTCTTT. Translation: CASSLAAGNTEAFF.

In this sample, this clone turned up once. V and J are TRBV7-2 and TRBJ1-1; D gene ambiguous. The V end was cut by 1 base, the J end by 5 bases, with 5 bases between. From germline, CDR1 is SGHTA and CDR2 FQGNSA. This CDR3 is built from 12 residues. The CDR3 region has the DNA TGTGCCAGCAGCTTAGGGGAGACTGAAGCTTTCTTT. Amino acids: CASSLGETEAFF.

Only one count was recorded for this clone. The chain links TRBV3-1 (or the pseudogene TRBV3-2) to TRBJ1-5; 10 bases line up with TRBD1. Germline CDR1 reads LGHDT; CDR2 reads YNNKEL (reference sequence). V shed 4 bases and J 0 bases; nucleotides not matched to a gene: 9. The CDR3 covers 18 residues. The CDR3 sequence: CASSPGTGAGNSNQPQHF. CDR3 bases: TGTGCCAGCAGCCCCGGGACAGGGGCGGGGAATAGCAATCAGCCCCAGCATTTT.

The chain couples TRBV7-8 to TRBJ1-1, with D perhaps TRBD1 (5 bases). V was shortened by 5 bases and J by 2 bases, with 15 bases between the two germline ends. The germline V gene has CDR1 SGHVS and CDR2 FQNEAQ. This CDR3 has 15 residues. Here the CDR3 reads CASSTQWGRNTEAFF. DNA for the CDR3: TGTGCCAGCAGCACACAATGGGGACGAAACACTGAAGCTTTCTTT.

V is TRBV18 and J is TRBJ1-1; TRBD1 matches at 12 bases. V lost 4 bases, J lost 5 bases, and 11 bases stayed unmatched. Germline values: CDR1 KGHSH, CDR2 LQKENI. This CDR3 has 17 amino acids. The CDR3 spells CASSRIPGQGAVTEAFF. The CDR3 DNA follows: TGTGCCAGCTCACGAATACCGGGACAGGGGGCAGTAACTGAAGCTTTCTTT.

The chain couples TRBV3-1 (or the pseudogene TRBV3-2) to TRBJ1-2, with D unresolved. Germline V lookup: CDR1 LGHDT, CDR2 YNNKEL (reference sequence). There are 14 residues in the CDR3. Trimming left V 0 bases short and J 8 bases short, with 13 bases between. CDR3 in amino acids: CASSQDTSVGGYTF. CDR3 bases: TGTGCCAGCAGCCAAGACACCAGCGTAGGCGGCTACACCTTC.

The V gene is TRBV7-9, the J gene TRBJ2-2, with D perhaps TRBD1 (5 bases). V gave up 1 base and J gave up 7 bases, with 7 bases separating them. CDR3 length: 13 residues. Germline V gives CDR1 SEHNR, CDR2 FQNEAQ (reference sequence). CDR3 sequence (DNA): TGTGCCAGCAGCTTAGAGGGGTTCGGGGAGCTGTTTTTT. Translating it yields CASSLEGFGELFF.

The chain employs TRBV5-6 and TRBJ2-4; D is uncertain. With 1 base removed from V and 4 bases from J, the gap between germline ends came to 6 bases. The CDR3 runs 13 residues. CDR1 SGHDT and CDR2 YYEEEE come from the germline V gene. The CDR3 nucleotides read TGTGCCAGCAGCTTGCCAGAAAAAAACATTCAGTACTTC. This gives the protein CASSLPEKNIQYF.

This clone was counted a few times. The chain uses TRBV7-7 and TRBJ2-2, with 7 bases fitting TRBD1. The germline V gene has CDR1 SSHAT and CDR2 FNYEAQ (reference sequence). With 4 bases clipped from V and 0 bases from J, the junction kept 8 bases outside the gene matches. The CDR3 has 17 amino acids. Here the CDR3 reads CASSSNRQGSNTGELFF. The CDR3 region has the DNA TGTGCCAGCAGCTCCAACCGACAGGGCTCGAACACCGGGGAGCTGTTTTTT.